The 25 T cell receptor beta chains presented below share a single source sample, sequenced in a study of identical twins. TCRdb re-called the 5' RACE reads through MiXCR, storing one row per CDR3 protein. The sample contains around 370,000 distinct CDR3 sequences, approximately 8.7% of which appear only once. The sequenced material came from naive T cells sorted from blood. These receptors were obtained from a woman in her 50s in good health.

The rearrangement uses TRBV7-2 and TRBJ2-3; the D gene could be TRBD1 or TRBD2 (6 bases each). Germline assignment: CDR1 SGHTA and CDR2 FQGNSA. Trimming left V 5 bases short and J 11 bases short, with 23 bases between. The CDR3 consists of 15 residues. This CDR3 is CASSLNRVGARGQYF. The DNA of the CDR3 is TGTGCCAGCAGCCTGAACAGGGTTGGGGCGCGGGGGCAGTATTTT.

The CDR3 sequence: CASSLTMAYEQYF. CDR3 nucleotides: TGTGCCAGCAGCTTAACGATGGCCTACGAGCAGTACTTC. The rearrangement uses TRBV7-3 and TRBJ2-7; no definite D call. Trimming removed 0 bases at V and 2 bases at J, with 5 bases between. CDR3 length equals 13 residues. Germline CDR1 and CDR2: SGHTA and FQGTGA.

This clonotype has only a few counts. The genes are TRBV5-1 and TRBJ2-2; no clear D. The CDR3 length is 13 residues. The V gene lost 4 bases and the J gene lost 5 bases, with 9 bases spanning the gap. Germline assignment: CDR1 SGHRS and CDR2 YFSETQ. The CDR3 DNA is TGCGCCAGCAGCCCCACACAAACCGGGGAGCTGTTTTTT. This gives the protein CASSPTQTGELFF.

This clonotype appeared many times. The chain carries TRBV28 and TRBJ2-4; 8 bases line up with TRBD1. V shed 2 bases and J 10 bases; nucleotides not matched to a gene: 10. Germline loops: CDR1 MDHEN, CDR2 SYDVKM. The length of the CDR3 is 15 residues. CDR3 nucleotide sequence: TGTGCCAGCAGTTTAGCGGGACAGGTGGACCTTATTCAGTACTTC. Translated, it gives CASSLAGQVDLIQYF.

This chain uses TRBV11-2 with TRBJ2-2; TRBD1 agrees at 9 bases. With V trimmed by 0 bases and J by 3 bases, 5 bases remained unmatched. Germline CDR1 is SGHAT and CDR2 is FQNNGV. This CDR3 has 17 amino acids. Here the CDR3 reads CASSLEGGQGDTGELFF. CDR3 sequence (DNA): TGTGCCAGCAGCTTAGAGGGGGGACAGGGAGACACCGGGGAGCTGTTTTTT.

This clonotype was recorded many times. The rearrangement links TRBV11-2 to TRBJ2-7; D gene ambiguous. Trimming took off 2 bases at V and 5 bases at J, with 7 bases between the two ends. Germline CDR1 and CDR2: SGHAT and FQNNGV. This CDR3 region has 12 residues. The CDR3 region is CASSLYSDEQYF. DNA for the CDR3: TGTGCCAGCAGCTTATACTCAGACGAGCAGTACTTC.

The CDR3 loop reads CASRRDRDSPLHF. In DNA, the CDR3 is TGTGCCAGCAGGCGGGACAGGGATTCACCCCTCCACTTT. The chain recombines TRBV12-3 or TRBV12-4 with TRBJ1-6, with TRBD1 matching 9 bases. The CDR3 spans 13 residues. J was trimmed by 8 bases and V by 6 bases; bases with no gene match: 2.

The gene calls are TRBV5-5 and TRBJ2-7, with 8 bases aligning to TRBD1. The germline V gene encodes CDR1 SGHKS and CDR2 YYEKEE (reference sequence). The CDR3 is 15 amino acids. V was clipped by 3 bases and J by 4 bases; unmatched bases: 9. CDR3 protein: CASSWGLTGVYEQYV. CDR3 in DNA: TGTGCCAGCAGCTGGGGGCTGACAGGGGTGTACGAGCAGTACGTC.

This clonotype was detected many times. The gene calls are TRBV12-3 or TRBV12-4 and TRBJ1-1, with D tentatively TRBD1 (5 bases). With 5 bases removed from V and 0 bases from J, the gap between germline ends came to 19 bases. The CDR3 has 17 residues. In DNA, the CDR3 is TGTGCCAGCAGTCCTGGGGGAGGGGTGTCGCTGAACACTGAAGCTTTCTTT. Translated: CASSPGGGVSLNTEAFF.

There are a few counts of this clonotype. This chain links TRBV24-1 with TRBJ2-5; TRBD2 might be the D (5 bases). The CDR3 length is 14 residues. V was clipped by 10 bases and J by 5 bases, with 19 bases between them. Germline CDR1 KGHDR, CDR2 SFDVKD. The CDR3 protein is CATKGAIGEETQYF. The CDR3 DNA reads as TGTGCCACTAAAGGAGCTATTGGGGAGGAGACCCAGTACTTC.

This clonotype was counted many times. This rearrangement joins TRBV12-3 or TRBV12-4 to TRBJ2-2; maybe TRBD1 (6 bases). The V gene lost 6 bases and the J gene lost 5 bases, with 10 bases spanning the gap. CDR3 length equals 13 residues. CDR3 amino acids: CASRAGVTGELFF. The CDR3 nucleotides read TGTGCCAGCAGGGCAGGGGTAACCGGGGAGCTGTTTTTT.

CDR3 DNA: TGCAGTGCTAGAGATCGCGGGAGCGATACTTATACGCAGTATTTT. Translated: CSARDRGSDTYTQYF. This rearrangement joins TRBV20-1 to TRBJ2-3, with 7 bases fitting TRBD2. Germline V lookup: CDR1 DFQATT, CDR2 SNEGSKA (reference sequence). CDR3 length: 15 amino acids. V lost 0 bases to trimming and J lost 7 bases; unmatched junction nucleotides: 10.

The chain links TRBV15 to TRBJ2-6, with 7 bases identical to TRBD2. The CDR3 runs 16 residues. V shed 2 bases and J 2 bases; nucleotides not matched to a gene: 3. Germline values: CDR1 LNHNV, CDR2 YYDKDF (reference sequence). CDR3: CATSRSAGAGANVLTF. The CDR3 DNA reads TGTGCCACCAGCAGATCGGCGGGGGCTGGGGCCAACGTCCTGACTTTC.

CDR3 nucleotides: TGCGCCAGCAGCCCTCAAGAGCCACTAGCGGACTACTACAATGAGCAGTTCTTC. Its protein is CASSPQEPLADYYNEQFF. This sequence joins TRBV5-1 and TRBJ2-1, with 8 nucleotides matching TRBD2. Trimming took 4 bases from V and 3 from J; bases not matched to a gene: 15. CDR1 is SGHRS and CDR2 is YFSETQ in the germline V gene. The CDR3 sequence is 18 residues long.

This clonotype was observed a handful of times. The V gene is TRBV19, the J gene TRBJ2-7, with 7 bases matching TRBD1. This CDR3 region has 13 residues. V trimming: 5 bases; J trimming: 7 bases; junction bases outside the gene matches: 8. The germline V gene has CDR1 LNHDA and CDR2 SQIVND (reference sequence). The chain's CDR3 is CASSPTGFGEQYV. The CDR3 DNA sequence: TGTGCCAGTAGTCCGACAGGGTTCGGGGAGCAGTACGTC.

This clonotype was detected a few times. This chain uses TRBV21-1 with TRBJ2-7; the table assigns TRBD1, which was not confirmed against the DNA. TRBV21-1 is an annotated pseudogene. This CDR3 comprises 15 residues. The CDR3 loop is CASSKSPGHSYEQYV. In DNA form, the CDR3 reads TGTGCCAGCAGCAAAAGCCCAGGGCACTCCTACGAGCAGTACGTC.

This clonotype was counted between two and nine times. This chain links TRBV19 with TRBJ2-5; tentatively, D is TRBD2 (6 bases). In germline, CDR1 is LNHDA, CDR2 SQIVND (reference sequence). Trimming stripped 6 bases from V and 5 bases from J, with 16 bases between. This CDR3 is built from 14 residues. This chain's CDR3 is CASREGTSGETQYF. In nucleotides, the CDR3 is TGTGCCAGTAGGGAGGGAACGTCCGGGGAGACCCAGTACTTC.

This clonotype appeared a few times. The chain is built from TRBV15 and TRBJ1-2; D gene ambiguous. The CDR3 sequence is 15 residues long. Germline assignment: CDR1 LNHNV and CDR2 YYDKDF (reference sequence). V was trimmed by 0 bases and J by 5 bases, leaving 13 bases between them. The CDR3 nucleotides read TGTGCCACCAGCAGAGATCTGGAGGGCCGGTATGGCTACACCTTC. It yields the protein CATSRDLEGRYGYTF.

The J gene is TRBJ2-3, the V gene TRBV7-6, with D possibly matching TRBD1 (7 bases). Trimming took off 5 bases at V and 5 bases at J, with 14 bases between the two ends. CDR1 and CDR2 (germline): SGHVS, FNYEAQ. CDR3 size: 14 residues. CDR3 coding DNA: TGTGCCAGCAGCCAGAACCAGGGGGGAGATACGCAGTATTTT. Its translation is CASSQNQGGDTQYF.

V is TRBV5-1 and J is TRBJ1-1; tentative D call: TRBD1 (6 bases). CDR1 and CDR2 from the germline V gene are SGHRS and YFSETQ. This CDR3 has 15 amino acids. Trimming stripped 0 bases from V and 1 base from J, with 10 bases between. CDR3 in DNA: TGCGCCAGCAGCTTGGCGGACAGCCCGAACACTGAAGCTTTCTTT. Amino acid sequence: CASSLADSPNTEAFF. The full variable domain, its missing parts supplied by reference TRBV5-1 and TRBJ1-1, is KAGVTQTPRYLIKTRGQQVTLSCSPISGHRSVSWYQQTPGQGLQFLFEYFSETQRNKGNFPGRFSGRQFSNSRSEMNVSTLELGDSALYLCASSLADSPNTEAFFGQGTRLTVV.

This clonotype was seen a handful of times. Given a much more abundant clone one base away, this may be a read error. This chain links TRBV12-3 or TRBV12-4 with TRBJ2-7; D uncertain. V lost 7 bases to trimming and J lost 1 base, with 5 bases between them. The CDR3 covers 11 residues. CDR3 in DNA: TGTGCCAGCACCAGATCCTACGAGCAGTACTTC. Protein product: CASTRSYEQYF.

This clonotype has more than one count but fewer than ten. CDR3: CASSIYSAVNTEAFF. As DNA, the CDR3 is TGTGCCAGCAGTATCTACTCCGCTGTGAACACTGAAGCTTTCTTT. The chain has TRBV12-3 or TRBV12-4 and TRBJ1-1; D is undetermined. The V gene lost 5 bases and the J gene lost 0 bases, with 13 bases spanning the gap. The CDR3 consists of 15 residues.

The J gene is TRBJ2-5, the V gene TRBV10-1; 7 nucleotides agree with TRBD2. The CDR3 totals 18 residues. Germline CDR1 is WNHNN and CDR2 is SYGVQD (reference sequence). The V gene end was trimmed by 9 bases and the J gene end by 3 bases; junction bases not matched to a gene: 22. The CDR3 protein is CARPARASGSREEETQYF. The CDR3 DNA reads TGCGCCAGACCAGCCCGGGCTAGCGGTTCTCGGGAGGAAGAGACCCAGTACTTC.

The chain carries TRBV5-1 and TRBJ2-5; weak D call: TRBD1 (5 bases). From germline, CDR1 is SGHRS and CDR2 YFSETQ. Trimming pared 0 bases from V and 6 bases from J, leaving 18 bases between. This CDR3 spans 16 amino acids. The CDR3 nucleotides read TGCGCCAGCAGCTTGGCTCCCGGACAAGGGTCGAAGACCCAGTACTTC. It yields the protein CASSLAPGQGSKTQYF.

This clonotype was counted a few times. The chain links TRBV19 to TRBJ2-2, with 8 positions matching TRBD2. After removal of 2 bases from V and 5 bases from J, the junction contained 7 bases not matched to a gene. Germline values: CDR1 LNHDA, CDR2 SQIVND (reference sequence). CDR3 size: 16 residues. CDR3 protein: CASSINPGGPTGELFF. The DNA of the CDR3 is TGTGCCAGTAGTATAAACCCGGGAGGGCCAACCGGGGAGCTGTTTTTT.